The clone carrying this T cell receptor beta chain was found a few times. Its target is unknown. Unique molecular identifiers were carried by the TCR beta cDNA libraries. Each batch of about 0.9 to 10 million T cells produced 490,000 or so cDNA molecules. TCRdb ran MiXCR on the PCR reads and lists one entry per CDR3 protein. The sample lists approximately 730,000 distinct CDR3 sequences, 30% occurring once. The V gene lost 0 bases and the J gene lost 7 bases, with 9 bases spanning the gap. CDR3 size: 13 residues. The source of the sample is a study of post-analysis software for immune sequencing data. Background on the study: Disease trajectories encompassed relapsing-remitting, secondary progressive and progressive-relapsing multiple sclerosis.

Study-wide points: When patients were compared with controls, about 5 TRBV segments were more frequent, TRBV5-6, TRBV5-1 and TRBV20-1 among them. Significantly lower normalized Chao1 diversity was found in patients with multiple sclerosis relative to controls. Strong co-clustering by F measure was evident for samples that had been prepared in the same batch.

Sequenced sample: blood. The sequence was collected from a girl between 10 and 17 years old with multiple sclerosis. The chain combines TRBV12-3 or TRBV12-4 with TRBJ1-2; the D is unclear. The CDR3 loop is CASSLARLSGYTF. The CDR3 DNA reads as TGTGCCAGCAGTTTAGCCAGATTATCTGGCTACACCTTC.